Following are 14 T cell receptor beta chains from one sample sequenced in a study of identical twins. Each CDR3 protein gets one entry after TCRdb re-called the 5' RACE reads with MiXCR. There are roughly 770,000 distinct CDR3 sequences in the sample; about 18% occur only once, and around 12% lies in the top ten. The sample was also linked to a second study, of T cells expressing NK-cell markers.

The source material was PBMCs. Every receptor here comes from a woman younger than 35 in good health.

The chain recombines TRBV14 with TRBJ2-3, with D possibly matching TRBD2 (6 bases). CDR1 SGHDN and CDR2 FVKESK come from the germline V gene. The CDR3 totals 16 residues. The V gene lost 4 bases and the J gene lost 0 bases, with 14 bases spanning the gap. This CDR3 reads CASSRTSLLSTDTQYF. The CDR3 nucleotides read TGTGCCAGCAGCCGAACTAGCCTTCTAAGCACAGATACGCAGTATTTT.

This clonotype occurred a few times. The CDR3 here is CASSFGLSGANVLTF. CDR3 bases: TGTGCCAGCAGTTTTGGCCTCTCTGGGGCCAACGTCCTGACTTTC. The rearrangement links TRBV27 to TRBJ2-6; D is ambiguous. This CDR3 has 15 residues. Germline V gives CDR1 MNHEY, CDR2 SMNVEV (reference sequence). Trimming took 3 bases from V and 0 from J, leaving 6 bases between them.

V and J are TRBV19 and TRBJ2-7, with D tentatively TRBD1 (6 bases). This CDR3 has 13 amino acids. V gave up 5 bases and J gave up 5 bases, with 13 bases separating them. Germline assignment: CDR1 LNHDA and CDR2 SQIVND (reference sequence). The CDR3 DNA follows: TGTGCCAGTAGTGCCGGGACAAAGAACGAGCAGTACTTC. The encoded protein is CASSAGTKNEQYF.

CDR3 sequence reads: CAWSNSVKNIQYF. CDR3 coding DNA: TGTGCCTGGAGTAATAGTGTGAAAAACATTCAGTACTTC. V is TRBV30 and J is TRBJ2-4; D is ambiguous. Germline CDR1 GTSNPN, CDR2 SVGIG (reference sequence). The V gene lost 2 bases and the J gene lost 4 bases, with 9 bases spanning the gap. This CDR3 spans 13 amino acids.

This clonotype was seen ten or more times. The chain is built from TRBV12-3 or TRBV12-4 and TRBJ2-7; D is uncertain. The length of the CDR3 is 13 residues. The germline V and J ends were trimmed by 1 base and 2 bases, with 6 bases remaining between them. The CDR3 here is CASSLGPPYEQYF. In DNA form, the CDR3 reads TGTGCCAGCAGTTTAGGGCCACCCTACGAGCAGTACTTC.

The rearrangement links TRBV2 to TRBJ2-5; D is perhaps TRBD1 (6 bases). The ends were cut back, 3 bases at V and 2 bases at J, with 13 bases in the middle. This CDR3 contains 15 residues. Germline assignment: CDR1 SNHLY and CDR2 FYNNEI. The CDR3 sequence is CASSDGWQGQETQYF. In DNA, the CDR3 is TGTGCCAGCAGTGATGGTTGGCAGGGGCAAGAGACCCAGTACTTC.

A few counts support this clonotype. J is TRBJ2-7 and V is TRBV29-1, with 9 bases identical to TRBD1. Germline V gene data show CDR1 as SQVTM and CDR2 as ANQGSEA. The CDR3 is 13 residues long. The J segment lost 4 bases and the V segment lost 5 bases, leaving 6 bases of the junction unmatched. The CDR3 nucleotides are TGCAGCGTTACCGGGACAGGGAAGTACGAGCAGTACTTC. This encodes CSVTGTGKYEQYF.

This clonotype has a handful of counts. The chain is built from TRBV4-3 and TRBJ2-3; 8 positions match TRBD2. The CDR3 length is 18 residues. With 2 bases clipped from V and 3 bases from J, the junction kept 13 bases outside the gene matches. The germline CDR1 and CDR2 sequences are LGHNA and YSLEER. This chain's CDR3 is CASSQNHLAGPATDTQYF. The DNA of the CDR3 is TGCGCCAGCAGCCAAAACCATCTAGCGGGTCCTGCGACAGATACGCAGTATTTT.

This clonotype was seen ten or more times. The chain links TRBV5-6 to TRBJ2-7; the D is unclear. V gave up 0 bases and J gave up 2 bases, with 9 bases separating them. The germline V gene encodes CDR1 SGHDT and CDR2 YYEEEE. The CDR3 extends over 14 amino acids. CDR3 amino acids: CASSLVTSPYEQYF. CDR3 bases: TGTGCCAGCAGCTTGGTAACATCCCCCTACGAGCAGTACTTC.

V is TRBV7-2 and J is TRBJ2-7; the D gene is possibly TRBD1 (6 bases). V was trimmed by 5 bases and J by 6 bases, leaving 14 bases between them. Per germline, CDR1 SGHTA and CDR2 FQGNSA. The CDR3 covers 13 residues. In DNA form, the CDR3 reads TGTGCCAGCAGCAAACAGGGTTACGGCGAGCAGTACTTC. Translating gives CASSKQGYGEQYF.

This clonotype was seen a handful of times. The chain links TRBV7-9 to TRBJ2-1; D might be TRBD2 (6 bases). Trimming removed 5 bases at V and 6 bases at J, with 20 bases between. The CDR3 contains 16 residues. Germline-derived CDR1 and CDR2 are SEHNR and FQNEAQ (reference sequence). The CDR3 is CASSPSRGERTNEQFF. The CDR3 DNA follows: TGTGCCAGCAGCCCCTCGCGGGGCGAGAGGACCAATGAGCAGTTCTTC.

This clonotype was picked up many times. The rearrangement links TRBV7-8 to TRBJ2-1, with 8 bases lining up with TRBD2. Per germline, CDR1 SGHVS and CDR2 FQNEAQ. The CDR3 sequence is 15 residues long. V dropped 6 bases and J dropped 3; count of bases not matched to a gene: 7. CDR3 nucleotide sequence: TGTGCCAGCAGTTCACCGGGACTAGTCTACAATGAGCAGTTCTTC. It specifies CASSSPGLVYNEQFF. Based on the CDR3 plus reference TRBV7-8 and TRBJ2-1, the full variable domain is GAGVSQSPRYKVAKRGQDVALRCDPISGHVSLFWYQQALGQGPEFLTYFQNEAQLDKSGLPSDRFFAERPEGSVSTLKIQRTQQEDSAVYLCASSSPGLVYNEQFFGPGTRLTVL.

There are a few counts of this clonotype. This chain uses TRBV6-5 with TRBJ2-7; D is undetermined. This CDR3 has 12 residues. Germline V CDR1 and CDR2: MNHEY, SVGAGI. Trimming stripped 6 bases from V and 4 bases from J, with 10 bases between. The CDR3 DNA sequence: TGTGCCAGCAGGGGAACCTTGTACGAGCAGTACTTC. It encodes CASRGTLYEQYF.

This sequence joins TRBV6-6 and TRBJ1-4; D call uncertain. Germline V gene sequence: CDR1 MNHNY, CDR2 SVGAGI (reference sequence). Trimming removed 4 bases at V and 3 bases at J, with 6 bases between. The CDR3 extends over 13 amino acids. In DNA, the CDR3 is TGTGCCAGCAGTTCCCGTGCTAATGAAAAACTGTTTTTT. This gives the protein CASSSRANEKLFF.